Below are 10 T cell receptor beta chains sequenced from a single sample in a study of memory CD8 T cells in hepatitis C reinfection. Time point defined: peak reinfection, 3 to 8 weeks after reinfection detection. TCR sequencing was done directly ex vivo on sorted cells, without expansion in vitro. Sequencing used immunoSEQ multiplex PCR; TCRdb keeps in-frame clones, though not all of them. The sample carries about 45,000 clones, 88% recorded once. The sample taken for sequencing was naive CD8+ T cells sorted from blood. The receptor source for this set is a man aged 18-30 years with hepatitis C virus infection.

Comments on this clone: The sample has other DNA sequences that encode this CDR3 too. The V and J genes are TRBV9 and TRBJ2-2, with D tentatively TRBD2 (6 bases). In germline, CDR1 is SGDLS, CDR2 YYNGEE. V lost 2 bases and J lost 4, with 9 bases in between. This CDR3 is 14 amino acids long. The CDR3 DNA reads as TGTGCCAGCAGCGTGGGGGGAGGCACCGGGGAGCTGTTTTTT. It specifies CASSVGGGTGELFF.

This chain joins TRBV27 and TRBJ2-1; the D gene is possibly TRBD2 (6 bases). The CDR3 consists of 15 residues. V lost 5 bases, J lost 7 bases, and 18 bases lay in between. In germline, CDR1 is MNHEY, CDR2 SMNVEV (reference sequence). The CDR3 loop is CASSRVGGGANEQFF. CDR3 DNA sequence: TGTGCCAGCAGTCGGGTGGGGGGAGGAGCGAATGAGCAGTTCTTC.

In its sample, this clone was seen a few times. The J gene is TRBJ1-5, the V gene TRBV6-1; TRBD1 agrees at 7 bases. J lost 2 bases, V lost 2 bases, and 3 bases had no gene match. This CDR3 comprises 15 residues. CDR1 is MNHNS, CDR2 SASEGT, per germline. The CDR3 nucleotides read TGTGCCAGCAGTGAATGGCAGGGGGGCAATCAGCCCCAGCATTTT. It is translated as CASSEWQGGNQPQHF.

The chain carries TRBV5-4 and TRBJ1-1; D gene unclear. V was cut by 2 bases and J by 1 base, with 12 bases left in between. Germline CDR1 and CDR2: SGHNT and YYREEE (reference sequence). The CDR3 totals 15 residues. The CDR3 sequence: CASSLEGIGNTEAFF. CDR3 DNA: TGTGCCAGCAGCTTAGAGGGAATAGGGAACACTGAAGCTTTCTTT.

The CDR3 sequence: CASSPLGAGREQFF. CDR3 DNA: TGTGCCAGTAGTCCCCTAGGCGCAGGGCGTGAGCAGTTCTTC. This sequence joins TRBV19 and TRBJ2-1, with D possibly being TRBD1 (5 bases). Trimming took off 5 bases at V and 9 bases at J, with 17 bases between the two ends. This CDR3 region has 14 residues. CDR1 and CDR2 from the germline V gene are LNHDA and SQIVND (reference sequence).

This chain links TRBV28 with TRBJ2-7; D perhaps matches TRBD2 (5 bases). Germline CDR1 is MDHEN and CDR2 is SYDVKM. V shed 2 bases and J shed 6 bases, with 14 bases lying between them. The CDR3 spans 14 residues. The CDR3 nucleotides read TGTGCCAGCAGTTTAACAGCGGACCCCCTCGAGCAGTACTTC. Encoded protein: CASSLTADPLEQYF.

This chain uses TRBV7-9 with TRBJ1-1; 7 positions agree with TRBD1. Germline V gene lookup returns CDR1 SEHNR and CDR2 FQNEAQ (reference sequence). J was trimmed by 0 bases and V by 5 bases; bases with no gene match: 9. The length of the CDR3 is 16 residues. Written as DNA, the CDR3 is TGTGCCAGCAGCCTGCGGACAGGAGCCATGAACACTGAAGCTTTCTTT. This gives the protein CASSLRTGAMNTEAFF. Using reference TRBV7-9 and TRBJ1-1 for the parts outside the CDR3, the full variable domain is DTGVSQNPRHKITKRGQNVTFRCDPISEHNRLYWYRQTLGQGPEFLTYFQNEAQLEKSRLLSDRFSAERPKGSFSTLEIQRTEQGDSAMYLCASSLRTGAMNTEAFFGQGTRLTVV.

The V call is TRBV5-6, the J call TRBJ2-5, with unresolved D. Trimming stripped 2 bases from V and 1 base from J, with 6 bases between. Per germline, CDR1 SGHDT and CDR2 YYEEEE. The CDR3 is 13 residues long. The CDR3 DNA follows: TGTGCCAGCAGCTTTAACACCCAAGAGACCCAGTACTTC. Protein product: CASSFNTQETQYF.

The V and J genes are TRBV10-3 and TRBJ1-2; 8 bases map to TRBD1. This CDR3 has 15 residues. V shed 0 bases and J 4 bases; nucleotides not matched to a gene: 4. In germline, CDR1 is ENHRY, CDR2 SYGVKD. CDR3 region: CAISESRGTGYGYTF. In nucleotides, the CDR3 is TGTGCCATCAGTGAGTCGAGGGGGACAGGCTATGGCTACACCTTC.

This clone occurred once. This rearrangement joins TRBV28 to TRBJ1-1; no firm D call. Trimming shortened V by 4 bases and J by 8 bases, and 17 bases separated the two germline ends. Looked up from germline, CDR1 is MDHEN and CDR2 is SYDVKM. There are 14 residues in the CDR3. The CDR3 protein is CASSSPFAASEAFF. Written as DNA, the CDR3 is TGTGCCAGCAGTTCCCCTTTTGCGGCATCGGAAGCTTTCTTT.